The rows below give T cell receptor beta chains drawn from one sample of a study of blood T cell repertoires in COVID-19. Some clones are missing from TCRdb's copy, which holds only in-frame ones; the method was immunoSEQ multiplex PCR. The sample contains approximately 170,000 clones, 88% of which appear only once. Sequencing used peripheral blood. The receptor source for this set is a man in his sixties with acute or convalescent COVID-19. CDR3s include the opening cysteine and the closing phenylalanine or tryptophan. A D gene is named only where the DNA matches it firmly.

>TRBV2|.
CASSFVRDSNQPQHF
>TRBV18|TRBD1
CASSPRTGASYEQYF
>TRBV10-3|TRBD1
CAITGTGSSVAFF
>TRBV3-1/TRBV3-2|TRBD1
CASSQRDRGNTEAFF
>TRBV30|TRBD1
CAWSSGTGNYGYTF
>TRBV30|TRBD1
CAWRIFGQGTDTQYF
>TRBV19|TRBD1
CASSTAGTGFEKLFF
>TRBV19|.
CASSGELGNTIYF
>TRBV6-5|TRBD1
CASTSQGAATEAFF
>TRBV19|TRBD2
CASSRRTSRDSYNEQFF
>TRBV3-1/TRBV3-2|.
CASSRVEGRIVTEAFF
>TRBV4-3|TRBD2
CASSQVLAGGLSHEQYF
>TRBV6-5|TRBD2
CASRPSGTAYEQYF
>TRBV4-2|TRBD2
CASSQEGSGGQTDTQYF
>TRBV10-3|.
CAISESQGPLNIQYF
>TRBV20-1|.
CSASAGLNYGYTF
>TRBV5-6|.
CASSGMWRASNYGYTF
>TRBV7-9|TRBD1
CASTTQRATGEGNEQFF
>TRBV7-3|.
CASSLGQNTEAFF
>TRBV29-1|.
CSAAVGGIHEQYF
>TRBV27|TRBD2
CASSPYRGGHEETQYF
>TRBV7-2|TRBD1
CASSLAGTVSNQPQHF
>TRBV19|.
CASSISLAGSGNTIYF
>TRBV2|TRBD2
CASRRGAGGPSGYEQYF
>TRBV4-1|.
CASSQGVSAGEAFF
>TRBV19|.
CASSLTVGAGNTIYF
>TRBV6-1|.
CASSEGASRTEAFF
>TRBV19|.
CASSIDHRFYGYTF
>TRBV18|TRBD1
CASSPGQGAIYEQYF
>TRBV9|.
CASSVTGNQETQYF
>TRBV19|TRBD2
CASSILAGGHLADTQYF
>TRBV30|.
CAWSVGSSYNEQFF
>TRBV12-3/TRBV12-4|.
CASSSGVSETQYF
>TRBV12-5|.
CASASVGTEAFF
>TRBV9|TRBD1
CASSGQGAPVNEQFF
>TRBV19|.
CASSNQVWNTIYF
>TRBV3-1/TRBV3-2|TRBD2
CASSQGTSGQETQYF
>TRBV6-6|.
CASSYTQGIGVNEQFF
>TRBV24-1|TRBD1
CATSDSHRGDYGYTF
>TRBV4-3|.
CASSQDLSITRVRQPQHF
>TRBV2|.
CASSGWRGGGNQPQHF
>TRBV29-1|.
CSVEDLSPRQPQHF
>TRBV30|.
CAWSGQVEVQETQYF
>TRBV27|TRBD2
CASSLSIGGNEQFF
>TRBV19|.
CASSIGATRSLYNEQFF
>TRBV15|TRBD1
CATSRLGQGGFNTEAFF
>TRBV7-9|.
CASSLAGAGYEQYF
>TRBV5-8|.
CASSLPRTENTGELFF
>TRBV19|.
CASSPSTGWGNTGELFF
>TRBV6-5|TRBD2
CASRVAGLSYNEQFF
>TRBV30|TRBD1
CAWSPGGPGNTIYF
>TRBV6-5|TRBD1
CASRRQGTNDQPQHF
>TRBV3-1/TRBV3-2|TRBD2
CASSASGSETQYF
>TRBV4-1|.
CASSQAALRGANVLTF
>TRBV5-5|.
CASHPHLAGLNTEAFF
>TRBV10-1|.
CASSANSILGRGAFF
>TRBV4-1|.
CASSHRTGTYPSYEQYF